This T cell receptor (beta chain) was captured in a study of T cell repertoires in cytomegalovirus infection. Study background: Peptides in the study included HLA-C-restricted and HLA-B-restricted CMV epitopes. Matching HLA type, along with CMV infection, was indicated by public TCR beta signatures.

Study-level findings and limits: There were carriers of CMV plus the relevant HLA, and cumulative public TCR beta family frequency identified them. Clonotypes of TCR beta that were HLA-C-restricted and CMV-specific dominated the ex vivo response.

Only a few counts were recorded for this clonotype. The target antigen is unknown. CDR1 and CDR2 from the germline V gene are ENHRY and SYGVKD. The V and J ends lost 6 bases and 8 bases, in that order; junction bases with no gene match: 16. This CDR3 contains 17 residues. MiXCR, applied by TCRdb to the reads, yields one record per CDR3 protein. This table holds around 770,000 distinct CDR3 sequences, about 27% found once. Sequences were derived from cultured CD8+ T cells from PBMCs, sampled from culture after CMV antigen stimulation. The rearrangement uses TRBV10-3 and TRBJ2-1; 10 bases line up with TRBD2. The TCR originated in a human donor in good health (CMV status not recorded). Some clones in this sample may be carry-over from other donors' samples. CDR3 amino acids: CAISVSTRLAGVYEQFF. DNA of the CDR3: TGTGCCATCAGCGTATCCACGAGGCTAGCGGGGGTATATGAGCAGTTCTTC.